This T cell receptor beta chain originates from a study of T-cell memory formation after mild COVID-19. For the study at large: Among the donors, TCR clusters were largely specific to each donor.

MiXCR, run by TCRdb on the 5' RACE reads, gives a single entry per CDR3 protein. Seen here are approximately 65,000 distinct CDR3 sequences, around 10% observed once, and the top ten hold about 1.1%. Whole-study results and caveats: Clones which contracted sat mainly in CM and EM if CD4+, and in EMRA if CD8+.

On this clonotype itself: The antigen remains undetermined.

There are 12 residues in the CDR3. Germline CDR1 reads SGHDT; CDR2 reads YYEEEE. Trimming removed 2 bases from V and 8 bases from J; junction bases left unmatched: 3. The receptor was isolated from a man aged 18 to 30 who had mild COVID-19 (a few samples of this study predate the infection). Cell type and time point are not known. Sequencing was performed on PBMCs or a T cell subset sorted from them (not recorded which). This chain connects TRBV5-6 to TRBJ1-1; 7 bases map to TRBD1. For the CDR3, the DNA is TGTGCCAGCAGCTTCGACAGGGACGAAGCTTTCTTT. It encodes CASSFDRDEAFF.